The 32 T cell receptor beta chains in this list originate from one sample, sequenced in a study of T-cell reconstitution after alpha-beta-depleted transplantation in children. A library of TCRbeta sequences, prepared with unique molecular identifiers, was generated. In TCRdb, the PCR reads were re-called with MiXCR into one record per CDR3 protein. Of approximately 1,000,000 distinct CDR3 sequences listed, about 29% are singletons. Material: PBMCs, mostly from graft donor cells, obtained 360 days after TCRalphabeta/CD19-depleted stem cell transplant. All receptors come from a boy less than two years old who had a stem cell transplant for SCID, so the T cells may come from the graft donor.

This clonotype was picked up a small number of times. The rearrangement uses TRBV10-3 and TRBJ2-1; 10 bases map to TRBD2. Per the germline V gene, CDR1 is ENHRY and CDR2 is SYGVKD. The CDR3 is 16 residues long. V shed 2 bases, J shed 6 bases, and the junction held 7 bases outside the gene matches. The CDR3, as DNA: TGTGCCATCAGTGAGGAGGTAGCGGGGGGCGTCAATGAGCAGTTCTTC. It encodes CAISEEVAGGVNEQFF.

The chain has TRBV4-3 and TRBJ2-2; D is uncertain. Trimming cost V 4 bases and J 9 bases, with 12 bases left between them. The CDR3 contains 13 residues. CDR1 and CDR2 from the germline V gene are LGHNA and YSLEER. The CDR3 DNA sequence: TGCGCCAGCAGCCCCCCTGACCGAAGGGAGCTGTTTTTT. Protein: CASSPPDRRELFF.

This clonotype occurred a few times. This chain joins TRBV5-1 and TRBJ2-7, with D uncertain. This CDR3 has 12 amino acids. Between the trimmed V and J ends, which lost 4 bases and 7 bases, there was a span of 12 bases. Germline V CDR1 and CDR2: SGHRS, YFSETQ. CDR3 loop: CASSQDPVEQYF. As DNA, the CDR3 is TGCGCCAGCAGCCAGGACCCTGTTGAGCAGTACTTC.

This clonotype was seen more than once but under ten times. This sequence joins TRBV12-3 or TRBV12-4 and TRBJ2-1, with no clear D. The CDR3 runs to 14 residues. V dropped 5 bases and J dropped 5 bases, with 13 bases sitting between them. The CDR3 DNA follows: TGTGCCAGCAGTCGCTCAATTCTTCACAATGAGCAGTTCTTC. Protein sequence: CASSRSILHNEQFF.

V and J are TRBV20-1 and TRBJ2-7; TRBD1 matches at 12 bases. Germline CDR1 and CDR2: DFQATT and SNEGSKA (reference sequence). With 0 bases clipped from V and 4 bases from J, the junction kept 4 bases outside the gene matches. The CDR3 loop spans 15 amino acids. The CDR3, as DNA: TGCAGTGCTAGAGAGGGGACAGGGGGCAGGTACGAGCAGTACTTC. As protein: CSAREGTGGRYEQYF.

This clonotype was observed at least ten times. The chain couples TRBV29-1 to TRBJ2-1; either TRBD1 or TRBD2 may supply D (5 bases each). The germline V and J ends were trimmed by 5 bases and 7 bases, with 12 bases remaining between them. The CDR3 covers 12 residues. CDR1 and CDR2 from the germline V gene are SQVTM and ANQGSEA. The CDR3 DNA follows: TGCAGCGTTCAGGGTATAGCGAATGAGCAGTTCTTC. This sequence encodes CSVQGIANEQFF.

This chain joins TRBV11-1 and TRBJ2-5; TRBD1 aligns across 7 bases. Trimming took 5 bases from V and 4 from J; bases not matched to a gene: 7. The CDR3 is 14 residues long. The germline gives CDR1 SGHAT, CDR2 FQDESV (reference sequence). The CDR3 region is CASSRFGTAETQYF. The CDR3 DNA reads as TGTGCCAGCAGCCGCTTCGGGACAGCAGAGACCCAGTACTTC.

The table lists this clonotype with a few counts. V and J are TRBV12-3 or TRBV12-4 and TRBJ2-5; 7 positions match TRBD1. This CDR3 region has 15 residues. With V trimmed by 5 bases and J by 2 bases, 8 bases remained unmatched. CDR3 nucleotide sequence: TGTGCCAGCAGTCCTGACGACAGGGAACAAGAGACCCAGTACTTC. It translates to CASSPDDREQETQYF.

The rearrangement uses TRBV7-9 and TRBJ2-7; TRBD1 matches at 7 bases. CDR1 and CDR2 (germline): SEHNR, FQNEAQ (reference sequence). The CDR3 has 13 residues. V lost 1 base and J lost 6; bases outside the gene matches: 3. The CDR3 here is CASSLEGASEQYF. CDR3 DNA sequence: TGTGCCAGCAGCTTAGAGGGGGCATCCGAGCAGTACTTC.

V and J are TRBV18 and TRBJ1-3, with a tentative D call TRBD1 (5 bases). Germline CDR1 reads KGHSH; CDR2 reads LQKENI. Trimming pared 3 bases from V and 0 bases from J, leaving 15 bases between. The CDR3 runs to 17 residues. The CDR3 here is CASSPLPGTGSGNTIYF. The CDR3 DNA sequence: TGTGCCAGCTCACCCCTCCCGGGGACTGGCTCTGGAAACACCATATATTTT.

The chain carries TRBV6-1 and TRBJ1-1; D is uncertain. V gave up 7 bases and J gave up 0 bases, with 18 bases separating them. CDR1 MNHNS and CDR2 SASEGT come from the germline V gene. The length of the CDR3 is 16 residues. The CDR3 protein is CASTPSSVTMNTEAFF. The DNA of the CDR3 is TGTGCCAGCACCCCCTCCTCAGTTACCATGAACACTGAAGCTTTCTTT.

The chain joins TRBV28 to TRBJ2-3; tentatively, D is TRBD1 or TRBD2 (5 bases each). Trimming stripped 8 bases from V and 2 bases from J, with 11 bases between. CDR1 is MDHEN and CDR2 is SYDVKM in the germline V gene. This CDR3 spans 13 amino acids. In DNA, the CDR3 is TGTGCCAGCCGGGACGGACTCACAGATACGCAGTATTTT. As protein: CASRDGLTDTQYF.

This clonotype was seen ten or more times. A read error may account for a junction end that differs from germline. V and J are TRBV10-3 and TRBJ2-7; TRBD1 matches 8 bases. Per germline, CDR1 ENHRY and CDR2 SYGVKD. This CDR3 is 15 amino acids long. The CDR3, as DNA: TGTGCCATCAGGCAGGACAGGGCTCTTTCCTACGGGCAGTACTTC. Encoded protein: CAIRQDRALSYGQYF.

The sample holds a few counts of this clonotype. The chain uses TRBV5-1 and TRBJ1-1; 12 positions match TRBD1. The J segment lost 3 bases and the V segment lost 4 bases, leaving 13 bases of the junction unmatched. CDR1 is SGHRS and CDR2 is YFSETQ in the germline V gene. This CDR3 has 18 residues. The CDR3: CASSRPGTGGTVDTEAFF. CDR3 DNA: TGCGCCAGCAGCCGGCCGGGGACAGGGGGCACCGTGGACACTGAAGCTTTCTTT.

In this sample, this clonotype turned up many times. This chain uses TRBV20-1 with TRBJ2-1; 7 positions match TRBD2. Germline CDR1 reads DFQATT; CDR2 reads SNEGSKA (reference sequence). The length of the CDR3 is 15 residues. J gave up 4 bases and V 0 bases, and 6 bases lay outside the gene matches. This chain's CDR3 is CSARDMGRGYNEQFF. For the CDR3, the DNA is TGCAGTGCTAGAGATATGGGGAGGGGATACAATGAGCAGTTCTTC.

J is TRBJ2-1 and V is TRBV20-1, with a weak D call TRBD2 (6 bases). The CDR3 covers 16 residues. The V and J ends lost 3 bases and 7 bases respectively, with 22 bases between them. CDR1 and CDR2 (germline): DFQATT, SNEGSKA (reference sequence). The CDR3 region has the DNA TGCAGTGCTAGTGGCTACTCACGGCGGGGTCAGAATGAGCAGTTCTTC. This codes for CSASGYSRRGQNEQFF.

This clonotype has only a few counts. The chain has TRBV29-1 and TRBJ1-5; D is uncertain. Trimming took off 8 bases at V and 0 bases at J, with 11 bases between the two ends. There are 13 residues in the CDR3. Germline V gives CDR1 SQVTM, CDR2 ANQGSEA. The CDR3 loop is CSPIGNSNQPQHF. The CDR3 region has the DNA TGCAGCCCCATTGGGAATAGCAATCAGCCCCAGCATTTT.

J is TRBJ2-7 and V is TRBV29-1, with D unresolved. The CDR3 extends over 13 amino acids. The V end lost 3 bases, the J end lost 2 bases, and 11 bases lay between the germline ends. Germline lookup yields CDR1 SQVTM and CDR2 ANQGSEA. The DNA of the CDR3 is TGCAGCGTTGAGTCAGGCGGCCCCTACGAGCAGTACTTC. As protein: CSVESGGPYEQYF.

The rearrangement links TRBV20-1 to TRBJ2-1; D may be TRBD2 (7 bases). Germline V CDR1 and CDR2: DFQATT, SNEGSKA (reference sequence). V lost 4 bases, J lost 10 bases, and 14 bases lay in between. CDR3 length: 12 amino acids. The CDR3 loop is CSATRPGGEQFF. The CDR3 DNA follows: TGCAGTGCTACCCGTCCGGGGGGCGAGCAGTTCTTC.

This clonotype was recorded once. The chain couples TRBV6-5 to TRBJ2-7; possible D gene TRBD1, 7 bases. Germline assignment: CDR1 MNHEY and CDR2 SVGAGI. This CDR3 is 15 amino acids long. Deletions cut 3 bases from V and 1 base from J, with 13 bases between. CDR3 nucleotide sequence: TGTGCCAGCAGTTATGGAGGGGACAGATCCTACGAGCAGTACTTC. Amino acid sequence: CASSYGGDRSYEQYF.

This chain uses TRBV28 with TRBJ2-7; D gene ambiguous. The V end was cut by 5 bases, the J end by 9 bases, with 8 bases between. The CDR3 contains 10 residues. CDR1 and CDR2 from the germline V gene are MDHEN and SYDVKM. The CDR3 nucleotides are TGTGCCAGCAGTCGACACTTGCAGTACTTC. Its translation: CASSRHLQYF.

J is TRBJ2-1 and V is TRBV9; 7 positions agree with TRBD2. This CDR3 has 16 residues. J gave up 7 bases and V 4 bases, and 14 bases lay outside the gene matches. Germline V gene data show CDR1 as SGDLS and CDR2 as YYNGEE. The CDR3 protein is CASSLSPREVPNEQFF. As DNA, the CDR3 is TGTGCCAGCAGCTTATCACCCCGGGAGGTCCCTAATGAGCAGTTCTTC.

The CDR3 is CSVVVGSGAFF. CDR3 DNA sequence: TGCAGCGTTGTGGTGGGGTCAGGAGCTTTCTTT. The V gene is TRBV29-1, the J gene TRBJ1-1; D remains unclear. Trimming removed 4 bases from V and 10 bases from J, with 13 bases in between. This CDR3 has 11 amino acids. CDR1 is SQVTM and CDR2 is ANQGSEA in the germline V gene.

This chain connects TRBV10-3 to TRBJ1-5; D possibly corresponds to TRBD1 (5 bases). The CDR3 length is 15 residues. The V and J ends lost 0 bases and 4 bases respectively, with 10 bases between them. Per germline, CDR1 ENHRY and CDR2 SYGVKD. The CDR3 spells CAISESGTLNQPQHF. The CDR3, as DNA: TGTGCCATCAGTGAGTCCGGGACTCTAAATCAGCCCCAGCATTTT.

The V and J genes are TRBV4-1 and TRBJ2-2, with D maybe TRBD2 (6 bases). V shed 3 bases and J shed 3 bases, with 14 bases lying between them. This CDR3 has 16 residues. Germline V gives CDR1 MGHRA, CDR2 YSYEKL. The CDR3 DNA sequence: TGCGCCAGCAGCCACCTGGGCGGGGCCGACACCGGGGAGCTGTTTTTT. Protein product: CASSHLGGADTGELFF.

This clonotype was counted between two and nine times. The rearrangement uses TRBV5-1 and TRBJ1-5; D is uncertain. Trimming removed 0 bases from V and 10 bases from J, with 11 bases in between. This CDR3 is 13 amino acids long. CDR1 SGHRS and CDR2 YFSETQ come from the germline V gene. CDR3 nucleotide sequence: TGCGCCAGCAGCTTGGAAGGGTACGACCCCCAGCATTTT. Translating it yields CASSLEGYDPQHF.

There are a few counts of this clonotype. The chain joins TRBV10-3 to TRBJ2-3; no clear D gene. The germline gives CDR1 ENHRY, CDR2 SYGVKD. The CDR3 totals 12 residues. Trimming cost V 10 bases and J 5 bases, with 13 bases left between them. The CDR3 coding sequence is TGTGCCACCTCGCCCAGTGAAGATACGCAGTATTTT. Its translation is CATSPSEDTQYF.

The genes are TRBV7-9 and TRBJ2-2, with D perhaps matching TRBD2 (7 bases). The CDR3 is 16 residues long. The V gene's germline CDR1 is SEHNR and CDR2 FQNEAQ (reference sequence). V was pared by 3 bases and J by 2 bases, with 13 bases between. For the CDR3, the DNA is TGTGCCAGCAGCTTGCCGGGGGGCCTAAACACCGGGGAGCTGTTTTTT. Its protein is CASSLPGGLNTGELFF.

CDR3 loop: CASSVVKRGGTDTQYF. CDR3 in DNA: TGTGCCAGCAGCGTAGTTAAGCGGGGCGGCACAGATACGCAGTATTTT. The gene calls are TRBV9 and TRBJ2-3; 7 bases line up with TRBD2. Germline loops: CDR1 SGDLS, CDR2 YYNGEE. V lost 0 bases, J lost 1 base, and 5 bases stayed unmatched. This CDR3 has 16 residues.

The rearrangement joins TRBV5-1 to TRBJ2-5; D may be TRBD1 or TRBD2 (7 bases each). V dropped 3 bases and J dropped 5 bases, with 17 bases sitting between them. The CDR3 is 15 residues long. The germline gives CDR1 SGHRS, CDR2 YFSETQ. The CDR3 region is CASSSPGGAEETQYF. The CDR3 DNA sequence: TGCGCCAGCAGCTCCCCAGGGGGGGCGGAGGAGACCCAGTACTTC.

The rearrangement joins TRBV5-1 to TRBJ2-5, with 8 bases identical to TRBD1. Trimming removed 0 bases from V and 2 bases from J; junction bases left unmatched: 9. The CDR3 has 17 residues. CDR1 and CDR2 from the germline V gene are SGHRS and YFSETQ. CDR3 sequence (DNA): TGCGCCAGCAGCTTGGCCCGCAGGGGGCAAAGTCAAGAGACCCAGTACTTC. Its protein is CASSLARRGQSQETQYF.

The chain links TRBV20-1 to TRBJ1-1; D might be TRBD1 (5 bases). CDR1 and CDR2 (germline): DFQATT, SNEGSKA (reference sequence). The CDR3 has 14 amino acids. The germline V and J ends were trimmed by 1 base and 6 bases, with 15 bases remaining between them. CDR3 nucleotide sequence: TGCAGTGCTAGAGGGGGCAGAAGTACAGCTGAAGCTTTCTTT. Translating it yields CSARGGRSTAEAFF.